A selection of T cell receptor beta chains follows, all from one sample in a study of T-cell reconstitution after alpha-beta-depleted transplantation in children. TCRdb redid the calling of the PCR reads with MiXCR, one entry per CDR3 protein. The data contain about 270,000 distinct CDR3 sequences, 9.9% of them singletons. This specimen consisted of PBMCs from the stem cell graft donor, obtained from the stem cell graft. The receptors were gathered from a human donor who donated a stem cell graft to a child with SCID. Each CDR3 is given with its conserved first and last residue. The D gene is left open where the match is weak. The listing skips clone size in some rows; elsewhere it reads once, few, many or a size class.

V gene	D gene	CDR3 length	J gene	clone size	CDR3 DNA	CDR3 protein
TRBV27	NA	15	TRBJ2-2	many	TGTGCCAGCAGTCTAAAGCCGCGGAGGACCGGGGAGCTGTTTTTT	CASSLKPRRTGELFF
TRBV19	NA	17	TRBJ2-6	NA	TGTGCCAGTAGTTTCCGGGACACCCGCTCTGGGGCCAACGTCCTGACTTTC	CASSFRDTRSGANVLTF
TRBV12-3/TRBV12-4	NA	16	TRBJ1-6	few	TGTGCCAGCAGTTTACGGGCTGTGCAGGCGAATTCACCCCTCCACTTT	CASSLRAVQANSPLHF
TRBV20-1	NA	14	TRBJ2-3	NA	TGCAGTGCGCAGGGAGTTAGCGTCCCAGATACGCAGTATTTT	CSAQGVSVPDTQYF
TRBV20-1	NA	12	TRBJ1-6	few	TGCAGTGCGGGGGGTAGGGCTTCACCCCTCCACTTT	CSAGGRASPLHF
TRBV10-3	TRBD1	15	TRBJ2-3	few	TGTGCCATCAGGGGACAGGGGGTATCACAAGATACGCAGTATTTT	CAIRGQGVSQDTQYF
TRBV5-1	TRBD2	16	TRBJ2-3	NA	TGCGCCAGCAGCCAGAGGACTAGCGGGGGGCCTCATACGCAGTATTTT	CASSQRTSGGPHTQYF
TRBV5-1	NA	16	TRBJ1-1	NA	TGCGCCAGCAGCTTGGGAGGGGGGCCCCTGAACACTGAAGCTTTCTTT	CASSLGGGPLNTEAFF
TRBV10-3	TRBD2	16	TRBJ2-7	NA	TGTGCCATCAGTGAATCAGTAGCGGGGGGACACTACGAGCAGTACTTC	CAISESVAGGHYEQYF
TRBV7-9	NA	17	TRBJ1-1	few	TGTGCCAGCAGCCCCCGAGGGGCGGGGGCCGCGGGGACTGAAGCTTTCTTT	CASSPRGAGAAGTEAFF
TRBV5-1	TRBD1	15	TRBJ1-1	few	TGCGCCAGCAGCTTGACAGGGGGCTTGACCACTGAAGCTTTCTTT	CASSLTGGLTTEAFF
TRBV7-9	TRBD1	18	TRBJ2-1	many	TGTGCCAGCAGCTCAAACATCCGGACAGGGCGAACCTACAATGAGCAGTTCTTC	CASSSNIRTGRTYNEQFF
TRBV7-7	NA	13	TRBJ2-1	few	TGTGCTAGCAGCTTATTACAGGGAGATGAGCAGTTCTTC	CASSLLQGDEQFF
TRBV6-1	TRBD1	15	TRBJ1-4	NA	TGTGCCAGCAGTCCCCGGACAGGCGGAATCACGGAACTGTTTTTT	CASSPRTGGITELFF
TRBV5-1	TRBD1	13	TRBJ2-7	many	TGCGCCAGCAGCACGGACAGGGTGGGTGAGCAGTACTTC	CASSTDRVGEQYF
TRBV7-2	TRBD1	16	TRBJ2-3	few	TGTGCCAGCAGCTTAGTCGGGACAGGGGCTCCCGGTACGCAGTATTTT	CASSLVGTGAPGTQYF
TRBV12-3/TRBV12-4	NA	14	TRBJ2-3	NA	TGTGCCAGCAGTCCGGGCAGTAGCACAGATACGCAGTATTTT	CASSPGSSTDTQYF
TRBV4-1	NA	14	TRBJ2-5	NA	TGCGCCAGCAGCCAATATACGGGGGCAGAGACCCAGTACTTC	CASSQYTGAETQYF
TRBV5-1	NA	12	TRBJ1-1	many	TGCGCCAGCAGCTGGGGCGGCACTGAAGCTTTCTTT	CASSWGGTEAFF
TRBV7-8	NA	14	TRBJ1-1	many	TGTGCCAGCAGCTTAACCCTCTTAGACACTGAAGCTTTCTTT	CASSLTLLDTEAFF